This note documents a single T cell receptor beta chain sequence. A much more abundant neighbour one base away suggests this may be a read error. Library preparation (for TCRbeta) was performed with unique molecular identifiers. TCRdb itself ran the PCR reads through MiXCR, one entry per CDR3 protein. The sample holds roughly 180,000 distinct CDR3 sequences; just over 14% are singletons and the top ten take less than 15%. This sample was included in a study of T-cell reconstitution after alpha-beta-depleted transplantation in children. The specimen comprised PBMCs from the stem cell graft donor, sampled from the stem cell graft. This TCR was sampled from a human donor who donated a stem cell graft to a child with acute lymphoblastic leukemia.

CDR3 region: CVISDGAKGETQYF. The CDR3 bases are TGTGTCATCAGTGATGGGGCGAAGGGGGAGACCCAGTACTTC. The chain employs TRBV10-3 and TRBJ2-5; D is possibly TRBD1 (5 bases). Germline V gives CDR1 ENHRY, CDR2 SYGVKD. This CDR3 has 14 amino acids.